The clone carrying this T cell receptor (beta chain) was counted between two and nine times. Its antigen is not known. The data originate from a study of cytomegalovirus exposure and HLA in healthy donors. Study-wide findings and caveats: Follow-up analysis seemed to connect common viral pathogens with several of the most significant clusters identified. The classifier reportedly diagnosed cytomegalovirus status with high specificity and sensitivity.

The germline gives CDR1 SGHTA, CDR2 FQGNSA. The CDR3 spans 15 residues. The V and J ends lost 1 base and 6 bases, in that order; junction bases with no gene match: 6. 60 Vbeta and 13 Jbeta primers were used in PCR. In the original analysis: It was a later analysis that counted about 80 million unique TCR beta chains, of which some 9.9 million were shared. Measured with immunoSEQ multiplex PCR; TCRdb has only the in-frame clones, and not every one. The D gene and trimming were derived from the DNA, and the V and J assignments and clone size from that table. The sample lists under 150,000 clones; around three quarters were seen once.

The sequencing sample was made of PBMCs. The chain has TRBV7-2 and TRBJ2-1, with 7 bases fitting TRBD2. This TCR derives from a middle-aged woman in good health and CMV-seropositive. CDR3 sequence: CASSLGLAAVNEQFF. The CDR3 bases are TGTGCCAGCAGCTTAGGGCTAGCGGCGGTCAATGAGCAGTTCTTC.